The clone carrying this T cell receptor beta chain was picked up one time. This sample stems from a study of blood T cell repertoires in COVID-19. Germline CDR1 reads KGHSH; CDR2 reads LQKENI. The CDR3 runs 15 residues. The germline V and J ends were trimmed by 5 bases and 2 bases, with 12 bases remaining between them. Method: immunoSEQ multiplex PCR; TCRdb's copy keeps in-frame clones and lacks some. The sample carries approximately 76,000 clones, over 75% recorded once. This TCR was sampled from a man between 45 and 60 years old with acute or convalescent COVID-19. V is TRBV18 and J is TRBJ2-2, with a weak D call TRBD2 (6 bases). The sequencing input was peripheral blood. The CDR3, as DNA: TGTGCCAGCTCAACCCCACTAGCAAACACCGGGGAGCTGTTTTTT. Translating gives CASSTPLANTGELFF. Supplemented by reference TRBV18 and TRBJ2-2, the full variable domain reads NAGVMQNPRHLVRRRGQEARLRCSPMKGHSHVYWYRQLPEEGLKFMVYLQKENIIDESGMPKERFSAEFPKEGPSILRIQQVVRGDSAAYFCASSTPLANTGELFFGEGSRLTVL.